This entry lists 4 T cell receptor beta chains sequenced from one sample in a study of identical twins' blood T cells. MiXCR, applied by TCRdb to the 5' RACE reads, yields one record per CDR3 protein. The top ten hold 5.5% to 6.5% of the sample, which has around 380,000 distinct CDR3 sequences, roughly 28% seen once. Sequencing was performed on PBMCs. These receptors were obtained from a woman between 18 and 50 years old in good health.

The rearrangement joins TRBV20-1 to TRBJ1-2; TRBD1 is a possible D gene (6 bases). V gave up 6 bases and J gave up 4 bases, with 15 bases separating them. The CDR3 has 13 residues. The germline gives CDR1 DFQATT, CDR2 SNEGSKA (reference sequence). The CDR3 region is CSALLEGGYGYTF. CDR3 in DNA: TGCAGTGCCTTACTCGAAGGGGGCTATGGCTACACCTTC.

This chain joins TRBV29-1 and TRBJ1-3; D is unclear. Between the trimmed V and J ends, which lost 3 bases and 4 bases, there was a span of 13 bases. The germline CDR1 and CDR2 sequences are SQVTM and ANQGSEA. The CDR3 loop spans 14 amino acids. The CDR3 reads CSVDSDLSGNTIYF. The CDR3 region has the DNA TGCAGCGTTGATAGCGACCTGTCCGGAAACACCATATATTTT.

Concerning this clonotype: Since no conserved phenylalanine or tryptophan closes the CDR3, a read error is the likely cause. V is TRBV7-2 and J is TRBJ2-1; D gene unclear. Germline CDR1 is SGHTA and CDR2 is FQGNSA. The CDR3 is 11 residues long. Trimming removed 0 bases from V and 10 bases from J, with 4 bases in between. The CDR3 DNA is TGTGCCAGCAGCTTAGCTAACGAGCAGTTCTTA. This codes for CASSLANEQFL.

This sequence joins TRBV5-1 and TRBJ2-1, with TRBD2 matching over 9 bases. V shed 7 bases, J shed 5 bases, and the junction held 4 bases outside the gene matches. In germline, CDR1 is SGHRS, CDR2 YFSETQ. There are 13 residues in the CDR3. DNA of the CDR3: TGCGCCAGCCAGACTAGCGGAGACAATGAGCAGTTCTTC. This translates into CASQTSGDNEQFF.